A selection of T cell receptor beta chains follows, all from one sample in a study of blood T cell repertoires in COVID-19. TCRdb's copy holds only in-frame clones and misses some; the assay was immunoSEQ multiplex PCR. Counted here are hundreds of thousands of clones, about 86% occurring once; the ten biggest clones make up around 2.1%. Sample: peripheral blood. These receptors came from a woman in her twenties or thirties who had recovered from COVID-19. Both conserved end residues are part of each CDR3.

j_call: TRBJ1-1
v_call: TRBV7-9
cdr3_aa: CASSPSVSGFGTGPPAFF

j_call: TRBJ2-5
v_call: TRBV29-1
cdr3_aa: CSAKIDRDQETQYF

j_call: TRBJ2-1
v_call: TRBV7-2
cdr3_aa: CASSPQRRRSYNEQFF

j_call: TRBJ2-5
v_call: TRBV7-2
cdr3_aa: CASSRTPGPQETQYF

j_call: TRBJ1-1
v_call: TRBV19
cdr3_aa: CASITGRWRNTEAFF

j_call: TRBJ1-2
v_call: TRBV6-2/TRBV6-3
cdr3_aa: CASSYGQGYYGYTF

j_call: TRBJ2-7
v_call: TRBV7-9
cdr3_aa: CASSARGGQGMGYEQYF

j_call: TRBJ1-6
v_call: TRBV11-3
cdr3_aa: CASSLNRDSPLHF

j_call: TRBJ2-1
v_call: TRBV11-3
cdr3_aa: CASSLRVSSYNEQFF

j_call: TRBJ1-2
v_call: TRBV7-9
cdr3_aa: CASSQQGANYGYTF

j_call: TRBJ1-2
v_call: TRBV2
cdr3_aa: CASSDQGLGYGYTF

j_call: TRBJ1-4
v_call: TRBV5-1
cdr3_aa: CASSLEVGGEKLFF

j_call: TRBJ1-2
v_call: TRBV6-5
cdr3_aa: CASSYGGGQTF

j_call: TRBJ1-3
v_call: TRBV19
cdr3_aa: CASSPVPGQKTIYF

j_call: TRBJ2-5
v_call: TRBV28
cdr3_aa: CASSVGQGPQETQYF

j_call: TRBJ2-7
v_call: TRBV28
cdr3_aa: CASKGATSGYEQYF

j_call: TRBJ2-7
v_call: TRBV20-1
cdr3_aa: CSGSRGEEQYF

j_call: TRBJ2-7
v_call: TRBV29-1
cdr3_aa: CSYTAGYYEQYF

j_call: TRBJ2-1
v_call: TRBV2
cdr3_aa: CASSVRLAGGTPHEQFF

j_call: TRBJ1-1
v_call: TRBV2
cdr3_aa: CASILQDTGHSAEAFF

j_call: TRBJ2-3
v_call: TRBV6-4
cdr3_aa: CASSEEGGRGDTQYF

j_call: TRBJ2-3
v_call: TRBV7-2
cdr3_aa: CASSLETSGRDTQYF

j_call: TRBJ2-5
v_call: TRBV20-1
cdr3_aa: CSASRDSPRETQYF

j_call: TRBJ2-7
v_call: TRBV18
cdr3_aa: CASSGTGTGSYEQYF

j_call: TRBJ2-2
v_call: TRBV24-1
cdr3_aa: CATSDLTARDYPNTGELFF

j_call: TRBJ2-7
v_call: TRBV7-9
cdr3_aa: CASSSRDSFGYEQYF

j_call: TRBJ2-7
v_call: TRBV11-2
cdr3_aa: CASTNTGAGTLSYEQYF

j_call: TRBJ1-1
v_call: TRBV6-2/TRBV6-3
cdr3_aa: CASSFGQRRTEAFF

j_call: TRBJ1-1
v_call: TRBV6-5
cdr3_aa: CASSYQGGTEAFF

j_call: TRBJ1-2
v_call: TRBV7-9
cdr3_aa: CASSVGQGGDYGYTF

j_call: TRBJ2-3
v_call: TRBV19
cdr3_aa: CAASSGTGSDTQYF

j_call: TRBJ1-6
v_call: TRBV6-4
cdr3_aa: CASSYGPNSPLHF

j_call: TRBJ1-5
v_call: TRBV18
cdr3_aa: CASSPTGGNNQPQHF

j_call: TRBJ1-1
v_call: TRBV27
cdr3_aa: CASSSWTGLNTEAFF

j_call: TRBJ2-7
v_call: TRBV6-5
cdr3_aa: CASSYREAGIIGEQYF

j_call: TRBJ2-1
v_call: TRBV3-1/TRBV3-2
cdr3_aa: CASSEASSNEQFF

j_call: TRBJ2-7
v_call: TRBV6-5
cdr3_aa: CASSWDTTYEQYF

j_call: TRBJ2-2
v_call: TRBV14
cdr3_aa: CASSQYPWTGRNTGELFF

j_call: TRBJ2-2
v_call: TRBV24-1
cdr3_aa: CATRAPGNTGELFF

j_call: TRBJ1-4
v_call: TRBV28
cdr3_aa: CASLGAPGQGGEKLFF

j_call: TRBJ1-6
v_call: TRBV10-2
cdr3_aa: CASSESTGPMPGDSPLHF

j_call: TRBJ2-6
v_call: TRBV6-1
cdr3_aa: CASSERASGANVLTF

j_call: TRBJ1-5
v_call: TRBV23-1
cdr3_aa: CASSQLGQCNQPQHF

j_call: TRBJ1-4
v_call: TRBV5-1
cdr3_aa: CASSWGTRATNEKLFF

j_call: TRBJ1-1
v_call: TRBV4-1
cdr3_aa: CASSQPGQGSGTEAFF

j_call: TRBJ1-2
v_call: TRBV28
cdr3_aa: CASSLQGYGYTF

j_call: TRBJ2-5
v_call: TRBV5-4
cdr3_aa: CASSRGLVTGETQYF

j_call: TRBJ2-7
v_call: TRBV19
cdr3_aa: CASSRDRDYEQYF

j_call: TRBJ2-1
v_call: TRBV6-2/TRBV6-3
cdr3_aa: CASSLAGGPYNEQFF

j_call: TRBJ2-1
v_call: TRBV6-2/TRBV6-3
cdr3_aa: CASSFYRGNEQFF

j_call: TRBJ2-4
v_call: TRBV6-2/TRBV6-3
cdr3_aa: CASSYSKLAKNIQYF

j_call: TRBJ2-1
v_call: TRBV6-2/TRBV6-3
cdr3_aa: CASSYMAGGRSYNEQFF

j_call: TRBJ1-1
v_call: TRBV19
cdr3_aa: CASSSRDWNTEAFF

j_call: TRBJ1-1
v_call: TRBV30
cdr3_aa: CAWSVFDVVLDTEAFF

j_call: TRBJ1-6
v_call: TRBV27
cdr3_aa: CASSTDRGYSPLHF